The T cell receptor (beta chain) under discussion was sequenced for a study of T-cell memory formation after mild COVID-19. TCRdb itself ran the 5' RACE reads through MiXCR, one entry per CDR3 protein. The table has hundreds of thousands of distinct CDR3 sequences, roughly 18% seen once. This CDR3 region has 11 residues. Germline CDR1 SGHRS, CDR2 YFSETQ. V dropped 3 bases and J dropped 11 bases, with 11 bases sitting between them. This receptor was identified in an adult woman who had mild COVID-19 (a few samples of this study predate the infection). Cell type and time point are not known. This chain links TRBV5-1 with TRBJ1-1; D may be TRBD1 (6 bases). The sample taken for sequencing was PBMCs or a T cell subset sorted from them (not recorded which). CDR3 residues: CASSSGTRAFF. The DNA for the CDR3 is TGCGCCAGCAGCTCCGGGACAAGGGCTTTCTTT. The full variable domain, rest sourced from reference TRBV5-1 and TRBJ1-1, is KAGVTQTPRYLIKTRGQQVTLSCSPISGHRSVSWYQQTPGQGLQFLFEYFSETQRNKGNFPGRFSGRQFSNSRSEMNVSTLELGDSALYLCASSSGTRAFFGQGTRLTVV.